This entry concerns a single T cell receptor beta chain. V was shortened by 1 base and J by 4 bases, with 8 bases between the two germline ends. The CDR3 is 13 amino acids. CDR1 and CDR2 (germline): GTSNPN, SVGIG (reference sequence). These data are taken from a study of blood T cell repertoires in COVID-19. Study context: Sites in the United States, Italy and Spain provided acute and convalescent COVID-19 samples. T cells, B-cell-depleted T cells, or PBMCs provided the cDNA or gDNA that served as material.

As handled by the study authors: Reference gene primers were amplified, and this amplification served to estimate nucleated cell counts. Sequenced by immunoSEQ multiplex PCR; TCRdb stores in-frame clones only, minus some. V and J calls and clone size are as listed in that table; D and trimming were resolved from the DNA. The repertoire includes about 120,000 clones, 80% to 90% of them detected once, and 28% sits in the top ten. Sequences were obtained from peripheral blood. This receptor was identified in a man between 65 and 85 years old with active or convalescent COVID-19. V is TRBV30 and J is TRBJ1-5; possibly TRBD1 for D (5 bases). The DNA of the CDR3 is TGTGCCTGGAGTGGGGGGGGAAATCAGCCCCAGCATTTT. This codes for CAWSGGGNQPQHF.